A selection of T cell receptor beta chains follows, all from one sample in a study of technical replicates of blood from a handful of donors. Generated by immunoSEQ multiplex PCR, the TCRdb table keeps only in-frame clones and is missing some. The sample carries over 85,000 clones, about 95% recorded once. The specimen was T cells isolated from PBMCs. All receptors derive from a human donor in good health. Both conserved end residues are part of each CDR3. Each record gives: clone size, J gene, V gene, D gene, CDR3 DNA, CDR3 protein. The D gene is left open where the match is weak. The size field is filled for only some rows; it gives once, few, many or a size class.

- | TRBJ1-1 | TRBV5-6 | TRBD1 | TGTGCCAGCAGTCGGACAGGGTCTGAAGCTTTCTTT | CASSRTGSEAFF
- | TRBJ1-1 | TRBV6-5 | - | TGTGCCAGCAGTTACGACTTAGAGGGTGAAGCTTTCTTT | CASSYDLEGEAFF
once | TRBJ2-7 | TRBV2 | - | TGTGCCAGCATCCAGCGGGTTGAAGAGCAGTACTTC | CASIQRVEEQYF
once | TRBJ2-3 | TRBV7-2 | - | TGTGCCAGCAGCCCCCTGGGTGGCGGGAGCACAGATACGCAGTATTTT | CASSPLGGGSTDTQYF
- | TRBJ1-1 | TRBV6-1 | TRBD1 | TGTGCCAGCGGACAGGGGGGTTGGGAAGCTTTCTTT | CASGQGGWEAFF
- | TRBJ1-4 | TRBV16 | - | TGTGCCAGCAGCCAATGGGCAGGGGCGGATGAAAAACTGTTTTTT | CASSQWAGADEKLFF
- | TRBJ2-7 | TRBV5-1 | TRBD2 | TGCGCCAGCAGCTTGGACGGCGGGAGTAGCGACGAGCAGTACTTC | CASSLDGGSSDEQYF
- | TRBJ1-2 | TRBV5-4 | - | TGTGCCAGCAGCTTGGTCGGTCGCTATGGCTACACCTTC | CASSLVGRYGYTF
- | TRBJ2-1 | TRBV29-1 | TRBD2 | TGCAGCGTTTCGGGACTAGCGGAATACAATGAGCAGTTCTTC | CSVSGLAEYNEQFF
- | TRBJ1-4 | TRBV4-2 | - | TGTGCCAGCAGCCAAGATGGGGCTGAAAAACTGTTTTTT | CASSQDGAEKLFF
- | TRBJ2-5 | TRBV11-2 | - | TGTGCCAGCAGCGTCGGGACTCAGGAGACCCAGTACTTC | CASSVGTQETQYF
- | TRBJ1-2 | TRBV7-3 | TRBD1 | TGTGCCAGCAGCTTAGGGACAGGTTATGGCTACACCTTC | CASSLGTGYGYTF
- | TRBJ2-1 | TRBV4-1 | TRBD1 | TGCGCCAGCAGCCAAGGGGCCAACAGGGACAGGAATGAGCAGTTCTTC | CASSQGANRDRNEQFF
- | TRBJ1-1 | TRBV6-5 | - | TGTGCCAGCGGTACAGGGCGGAACACTGAAGCTTTCTTT | CASGTGRNTEAFF
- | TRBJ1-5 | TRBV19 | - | TGTGCCAGTAGTAACCGGGACAAAATTAGCAATCAGCCCCAGCATTTT | CASSNRDKISNQPQHF
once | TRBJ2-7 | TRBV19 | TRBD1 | TGTGCCAGTAGTATAGGGACAGGCTCCTACGAGCAGTACTTC | CASSIGTGSYEQYF
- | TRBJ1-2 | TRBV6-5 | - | TGTGCCAGCGCCCGCCCTTGGGGAGGCTATGGCTACACCTTC | CASARPWGGYGYTF
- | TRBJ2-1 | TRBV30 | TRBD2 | TGTGCCTGGAGTGGCCGACTAGCAGTGGACAATGAGCAGTTCTTC | CAWSGRLAVDNEQFF
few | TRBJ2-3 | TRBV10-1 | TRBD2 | TGCGCCAGCAGCGGACCCTCTAGCGGGAGAGCAGATACGCAGTATTTT | CASSGPSSGRADTQYF
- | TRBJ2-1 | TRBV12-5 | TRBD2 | TGTGCTAGTGGGCAACTAGCGGGACTCTACAATGAGCAGTTCTTC | CASGQLAGLYNEQFF
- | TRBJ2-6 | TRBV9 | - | TGTGCCAGCAGCGTCGGCGGGGGGGCCAACGTCCTGACTTTC | CASSVGGGANVLTF
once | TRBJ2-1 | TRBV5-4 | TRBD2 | TGTGCCAGCAGCCCCTCAGGCGGGGGCAATGAGCAGTTCTTC | CASSPSGGGNEQFF
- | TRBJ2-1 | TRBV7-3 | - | TGTGCCAGCAGCCCTATCGGGAGCTCCTACAATGAGCAGTTCTTC | CASSPIGSSYNEQFF
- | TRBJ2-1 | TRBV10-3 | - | TGTGCCATCAGTGAAGGGAGCGGGCTAGGCAGTGAGCAGTTCTTC | CAISEGSGLGSEQFF
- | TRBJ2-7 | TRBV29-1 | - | TGCAGCGTTGAAGATCTTCGCGGCCTGAGCTCCTACGAGCAGTACTTC | CSVEDLRGLSSYEQYF
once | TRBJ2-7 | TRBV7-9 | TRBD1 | TGTGCCAGCAGCGGGGTGGACAGGGGCTACGAGCAGTACTTC | CASSGVDRGYEQYF
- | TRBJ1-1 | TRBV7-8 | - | TGTGCCAGCAGCGTGTACAGGGCTACGCTTGAAGCTTTCTTT | CASSVYRATLEAFF
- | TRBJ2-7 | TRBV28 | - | TGTGCCAGCAGCCCAAGGCCAGGGGGGTCGGGCGAGCAGTACTTC | CASSPRPGGSGEQYF
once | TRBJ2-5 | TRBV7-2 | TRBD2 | TGTGCCAGCAGATCTAGTCGACTAGCGGGAGGGTCAGAGACCCAGTACTTC | CASRSSRLAGGSETQYF
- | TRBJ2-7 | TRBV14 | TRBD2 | TGTGCCTGCGGGAGGGCCTCCTACGAGCAGTACTTC | CACGRASYEQYF
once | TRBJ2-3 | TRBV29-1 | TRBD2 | TGCAGCGTTATGTTCTTGGCGGGAGGCCCGCCGAGCACAGATACGCAGTATTTT | CSVMFLAGGPPSTDTQYF
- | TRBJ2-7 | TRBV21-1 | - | TGTGCCTCCGTATCCCGGGACTACCACTACGAGCAGTACTTC | CASVSRDYHYEQYF
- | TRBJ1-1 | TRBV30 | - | TGTGCCTGGAGTGTGGGGACGGGACACCTCTGGGGAGCTTTCTTT | CAWSVGTGHLWGAFF
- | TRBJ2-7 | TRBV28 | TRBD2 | TGTGCCAGCAGTTTCGGAATTGGCGGGAGGGCCGGGTACGAGCAGTACTTC | CASSFGIGGRAGYEQYF
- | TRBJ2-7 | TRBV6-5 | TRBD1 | TGTGCCAGCAGTTACTCGGGACAGGTTCCCTACGAGCAGTACTTC | CASSYSGQVPYEQYF
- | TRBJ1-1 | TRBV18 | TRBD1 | TGTGCCAGCTCACCGCGGGACAGGGGTTCCAGCACTGAAGCTTTCTTT | CASSPRDRGSSTEAFF
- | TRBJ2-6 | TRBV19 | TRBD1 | TGTGCCAGTAGTCCTCCGGGACAGGGTTTCGGGGCCAACGTCCTGACTTTC | CASSPPGQGFGANVLTF
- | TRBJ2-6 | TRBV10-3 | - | TGTGCCATCAGTGACAGGGTAACTGGGGCCAACGTCCTGACTTTC | CAISDRVTGANVLTF
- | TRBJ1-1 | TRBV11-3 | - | TGTGCCAGCAGCTTACAGGTCACTGAAGCTTTCTTT | CASSLQVTEAFF
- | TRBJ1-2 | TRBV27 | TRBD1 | TGTGCCAGCAGGACAGGGGGCCAGTACACCTTC | CASRTGGQYTF
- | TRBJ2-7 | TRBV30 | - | TGTGCCTGGAGTTCCGGTGGGGGGTTCGGATACGAGCAGTACTTC | CAWSSGGGFGYEQYF
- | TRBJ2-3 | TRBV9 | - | TGTGCCAGCAGCGTAGGCAGGCAAACCTGGGCAGATACGCAGTATTTT | CASSVGRQTWADTQYF
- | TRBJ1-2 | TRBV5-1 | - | TGCGCCAGCACCCTGACAGATCTAACCTTC | CASTLTDLTF
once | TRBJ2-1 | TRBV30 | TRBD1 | TGTGCCTGGAGTGTCGACAGGGGTCTATACAATGAGCAGTTCTTC | CAWSVDRGLYNEQFF
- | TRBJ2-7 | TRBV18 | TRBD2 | TGTGCCAGCTCACCCCCCCTAGCGGACCCCTACGAGCAGTACTTC | CASSPPLADPYEQYF
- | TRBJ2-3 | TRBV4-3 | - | TGCGCCAGCAGCCAAGATGCTACGTTAAACACAGATACGCAGTATTTT | CASSQDATLNTDTQYF
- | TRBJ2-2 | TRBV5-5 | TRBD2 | TGTGCCAGCAGCCCCACCGTAGCGGGAGGAACCGGGGAGCTGTTTTTT | CASSPTVAGGTGELFF